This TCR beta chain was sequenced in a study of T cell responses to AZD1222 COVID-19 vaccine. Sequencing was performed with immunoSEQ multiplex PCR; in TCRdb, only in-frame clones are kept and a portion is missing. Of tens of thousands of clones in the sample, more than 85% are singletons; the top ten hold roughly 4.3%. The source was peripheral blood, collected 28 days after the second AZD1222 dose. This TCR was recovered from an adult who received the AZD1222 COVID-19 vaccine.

The chain's CDR3 is CASSQEPPGGKGNTIYF. CDR3 in DNA: TGCGCCAGCAGCCAAGAGCCCCCGGGGGGAAAGGGAAACACCATATATTTT. V gene TRBV4-1 combines with J gene TRBJ1-3; TRBD1 is a possible D gene (5 bases). CDR3 length equals 17 residues. V was trimmed by 0 bases and J by 4 bases, leaving 16 bases between them. CDR1 is MGHRA and CDR2 is YSYEKL in the germline V gene.